Each of the 19 T cell receptor beta chains below was sequenced from the same sample in a study of T cells after somatic rescue of genetic block. Sequencing was performed with immunoSEQ multiplex PCR; in TCRdb, only in-frame clones are kept and a portion is missing. The table has over 55,000 clones, about 92% seen once. The sample consisted of peripheral blood mononuclear cells (PBMCs). Source of these receptors: a middle-aged man.

This sequence joins TRBV28 and TRBJ1-4; 7 nucleotides align to TRBD1. V shed 9 bases, J shed 5 bases, and the junction held 6 bases outside the gene matches. Per germline, CDR1 MDHEN and CDR2 SYDVKM. The CDR3 has 13 amino acids. The CDR3 DNA reads as TGTGCCAGTACCGGGACAGCGAATGAAAAACTGTTTTTT. It is translated as CASTGTANEKLFF. The full variable domain, rest sourced from reference TRBV28 and TRBJ1-4, is DVKVTQSSRYLVKRTGEKVFLECVQDMDHENMFWYRQDPGLGLRLIYFSYDVKMKEKGDIPEGYSVSREKKERFSLILESASTNQTSMYLCASTGTANEKLFFGSGTQLSVL.

The J gene is TRBJ2-1, the V gene TRBV18; 8 nucleotides agree with TRBD1. The CDR3 covers 15 residues. With V trimmed by 5 bases and J by 4 bases, 7 bases remained unmatched. CDR1 and CDR2 from the germline V gene are KGHSH and LQKENI. The CDR3, as DNA: TGTGCCAGCTCAGCCCGGGACAGGATATACAATGAGCAGTTCTTC. Translated, it gives CASSARDRIYNEQFF.

J is TRBJ2-5 and V is TRBV5-1, with 7 bases lining up with TRBD2. V shed 10 bases and J 2 bases; nucleotides not matched to a gene: 5. CDR1 is SGHRS, CDR2 YFSETQ, per germline. The CDR3 totals 12 residues. CDR3 in amino acids: CASGRGQETQYF. CDR3 nucleotide sequence: TGCGCCTCTGGGCGGGGGCAAGAGACCCAGTACTTC.

This clone was seen once. V and J are TRBV11-2 and TRBJ2-1, with D possibly being TRBD2 (5 bases). In germline, CDR1 is SGHAT, CDR2 FQNNGV. The CDR3 totals 13 residues. The V and J ends lost 3 bases and 6 bases respectively, with 9 bases between them. In DNA, the CDR3 is TGTGCCAGCAGCTTTCGGACTGTCAATGAGCAGTTCTTC. Its protein product is CASSFRTVNEQFF.

This sequence joins TRBV4-1 and TRBJ2-2; 8 bases line up with TRBD1. CDR1 MGHRA and CDR2 YSYEKL come from the germline V gene. The CDR3 runs to 15 residues. J lost 3 bases, V lost 4 bases, and 4 bases had no gene match. The DNA for the CDR3 is TGCGCCAGCAGCCGAGGACAGGGTTACACCGGGGAGCTGTTTTTT. It codes for CASSRGQGYTGELFF.

The rearrangement joins TRBV10-1 to TRBJ2-3; D uncertain. The CDR3 consists of 13 residues. The germline V gene has CDR1 WNHNN and CDR2 SYGVQD (reference sequence). Trimming took 3 bases from V and 6 from J, leaving 10 bases between them. The CDR3 coding sequence is TGCGCCAGCAGTGAAACTACAAGCGATACGCAGTATTTT. Translated: CASSETTSDTQYF.

About this clone itself: Other DNA sequences in this sample translate to the same CDR3. V and J are TRBV6-1 and TRBJ2-7, with 12 nucleotides matching TRBD2. The germline CDR1 and CDR2 sequences are MNHNS and SASEGT. Trimming removed 6 bases from V and 4 bases from J; junction bases left unmatched: 1. The CDR3 has 13 amino acids. The CDR3 DNA reads as TGTGCCAGCAGGACTAGCGGGAGTTACGAGCAGTACTTC. It specifies CASRTSGSYEQYF.

V usage is TRBV5-5 and J usage is TRBJ2-1; TRBD2 matches 8 bases. The trim removed 1 base at V and 7 bases at J, leaving 7 bases unmatched. CDR3 length: 15 residues. The V gene's germline CDR1 is SGHKS and CDR2 YYEKEE (reference sequence). The DNA for the CDR3 is TGTGCCAGCAGCTTGAACAGCGGGGGTTATAATGAGCAGTTCTTC. Amino acid sequence: CASSLNSGGYNEQFF.

The chain recombines TRBV28 with TRBJ2-7; 9 positions match TRBD2. The CDR3 has 15 residues. Germline V gene sequence: CDR1 MDHEN, CDR2 SYDVKM. Trimming took 4 bases from V and 2 from J; bases not matched to a gene: 6. The CDR3 DNA is TGTGCCAGCAGTTCTCCTAGCGGGGCGGCCTACGAGCAGTACTTC. It yields the protein CASSSPSGAAYEQYF.

This clone was counted between two and nine times. In DNA form, the CDR3 reads TGTGCCAGCAGTCTAGCGGGGTACGAGCAGTACTTC. Translated, it gives CASSLAGYEQYF. The rearrangement links TRBV11-2 to TRBJ2-7; 9 bases align to TRBD2. Per the germline V gene, CDR1 is SGHAT and CDR2 is FQNNGV. V trimming: 6 bases; J trimming: 4 bases; junction bases outside the gene matches: 1. The CDR3 spans 12 residues.

The chain links TRBV30 to TRBJ2-3; D remains unclear. In germline, CDR1 is GTSNPN, CDR2 SVGIG (reference sequence). The V and J ends lost 0 bases and 1 base respectively, with 5 bases between them. CDR3 length: 13 residues. This chain's CDR3 is CAWSVLGTDTQYF. The CDR3 bases are TGTGCCTGGAGTGTACTGGGCACAGATACGCAGTATTTT. The complete variable domain, with remaining parts taken from reference TRBV30 and TRBJ2-3, reads SQTIHQWPATLVQPVGSPLSLECTVEGTSNPNLYWYRQAAGRGLQLLFYSVGIGQISSEVPQNLSASRPQDRQFILSSKKLLLSDSGFYLCAWSVLGTDTQYFGPGTRLTVL.

The chain couples TRBV18 to TRBJ2-7; tentative D call: TRBD1 (5 bases). V lost 3 bases, J lost 5 bases, and 14 bases lay in between. The germline V gene has CDR1 KGHSH and CDR2 LQKENI. The length of the CDR3 is 14 residues. CDR3 bases: TGTGCCAGCTCACCGGGCCCCTGGGGCGACGAGCAGTACTTC. This encodes CASSPGPWGDEQYF.

The CDR3 sequence: CASSLGGVEQFF. CDR3 DNA sequence: TGTGCCAGCAGCTTAGGCGGGGTAGAGCAGTTCTTC. V usage is TRBV13 and J usage is TRBJ2-1; perhaps TRBD2 as D (5 bases). Deletions cut 0 bases from V and 10 bases from J, with 7 bases between. Looked up from germline, CDR1 is PRHDT and CDR2 is FYEKMQ (reference sequence). This CDR3 is built from 12 residues.

The chain uses TRBV27 and TRBJ2-1; no firm D call. Per germline, CDR1 MNHEY and CDR2 SMNVEV (reference sequence). The V and J ends lost 6 bases and 7 bases respectively, with 10 bases between them. This CDR3 comprises 12 residues. CDR3 DNA: TGTGCCAGCAGCCCCGCTCGGAATGAGCAGTTCTTC. It translates to CASSPARNEQFF.

The rearrangement joins TRBV7-9 to TRBJ2-7; TRBD1 matches 9 bases. V gave up 5 bases and J gave up 0 bases; unmatched junction bases: 11. Germline V gives CDR1 SEHNR, CDR2 FQNEAQ (reference sequence). The length of the CDR3 is 17 residues. The CDR3 spells CASSPRVWDRVSYEQYF. The CDR3 DNA sequence: TGTGCCAGCAGCCCGAGGGTTTGGGACAGGGTCTCCTACGAGCAGTACTTC.

The rearrangement joins TRBV5-1 to TRBJ2-5, with D perhaps TRBD1 (6 bases). This CDR3 spans 14 amino acids. Germline values: CDR1 SGHRS, CDR2 YFSETQ. Trimming stripped 3 bases from V and 3 bases from J, with 12 bases between. For the CDR3, the DNA is TGCGCCAGCAGCTGGCGGGCAGGGGAAGAGACCCAGTACTTC. This gives the protein CASSWRAGEETQYF.

This clone occurred once. This chain connects TRBV7-8 to TRBJ1-3; D gene unclear. The CDR3 is 15 residues long. V gave up 4 bases and J gave up 0 bases, with 10 bases separating them. The V gene's germline CDR1 is SGHVS and CDR2 FQNEAQ. CDR3 in DNA: TGTGCCAGCAGCTCCTGGACGAACTCTGGAAACACCATATATTTT. Translation: CASSSWTNSGNTIYF.

J is TRBJ1-5 and V is TRBV25-1; D gene unclear. The CDR3 runs to 11 residues. The germline CDR1 and CDR2 sequences are MGHDK and SYGVNS. Trimming removed 3 bases from V and 4 bases from J, with 1 base in between. DNA for the CDR3: TGTGCCAGCAGTGATAATCAGCCCCAGCATTTT. This codes for CASSDNQPQHF.

The chain has TRBV7-2 and TRBJ2-1; 7 bases are shared with TRBD1. This CDR3 region has 13 residues. The V gene's germline CDR1 is SGHTA and CDR2 FQGNSA. J was trimmed by 6 bases and V by 5 bases; bases with no gene match: 4. The CDR3: CASSTGQRNEQFF. The CDR3 DNA follows: TGTGCCAGCAGCACGGGACAGCGCAATGAGCAGTTCTTC.